Following are 25 T cell receptor beta chains from one sample sequenced in a study of T cell responses to AZD1222 COVID-19 vaccine. The method was immunoSEQ multiplex PCR; TCRdb's version includes in-frame clones alone and lacks a portion of them. The sample shows about 94,000 clones, 85% of them seen only once. The material sequenced was peripheral blood, taken 28 days after the second AZD1222 dose. The receptors originated from an adult who received the AZD1222 COVID-19 vaccine.

The chain employs TRBV18 and TRBJ1-3; a possible D gene is TRBD1 (5 bases). This CDR3 is built from 15 residues. The V gene lost 2 bases and the J gene lost 4 bases, with 12 bases spanning the gap. Germline CDR1 reads KGHSH; CDR2 reads LQKENI. CDR3 region: CASSPRTRTGNTIYF. CDR3 sequence (DNA): TGTGCCAGCTCACCAAGGACAAGGACGGGAAACACCATATATTTT.

The chain recombines TRBV5-1 with TRBJ1-4; perhaps TRBD1 as D (5 bases). Germline CDR1 SGHRS, CDR2 YFSETQ. The CDR3 consists of 15 residues. Trimming pared 0 bases from V and 8 bases from J, leaving 14 bases between. The CDR3 region has the DNA TGCGCCAGCAGCTTGGCCTCGGGGGTTGGCGAAAAACTGTTTTTT. It translates to CASSLASGVGEKLFF.

The rearrangement uses TRBV5-5 and TRBJ1-4, with D perhaps matching TRBD1 (6 bases). Germline V gives CDR1 SGHKS, CDR2 YYEKEE (reference sequence). This CDR3 region has 13 residues. V shed 1 base and J shed 8 bases, with 9 bases lying between them. CDR3: CASSLLRGEKLFF. The CDR3 DNA is TGTGCCAGCAGCTTGCTCAGGGGCGAAAAACTGTTTTTT.

The rearrangement joins TRBV30 to TRBJ2-6; no firm D call. In germline, CDR1 is GTSNPN, CDR2 SVGIG (reference sequence). V lost 4 bases and J lost 0, with 4 bases in between. CDR3 size: 13 residues. CDR3 amino acids: CAWTVSGANVLTF. The CDR3 DNA is TGTGCCTGGACGGTCTCTGGGGCCAACGTCCTGACTTTC.

The chain joins TRBV28 to TRBJ2-5; 8 bases align to TRBD1. In germline, CDR1 is MDHEN, CDR2 SYDVKM. The ends lost 4 bases at V and 1 base at J; junction bases unmatched: 8. The CDR3 sequence is 16 residues long. Here the CDR3 DNA reads TGTGCCAGCAGTTCCCCCGGGACAGGACTCCAAGAGACCCAGTACTTC. Its protein product is CASSSPGTGLQETQYF.

This clone occurred a few times. The CDR3 bases are TGTGCCAGCAGGGTTTTTCAGCCCCAGCATTTT. Translation: CASRVFQPQHF. This sequence joins TRBV21-1 and TRBJ1-5. TRBV21-1 represents a pseudogene. The length of the CDR3 is 11 residues.

The chain is built from TRBV6-2 or TRBV6-3 and TRBJ1-2, with a tentative D call TRBD1 (5 bases). The CDR3 is 15 amino acids. CDR1 and CDR2 (germline): MNHEY, SVGEGT. Trimming stripped 2 bases from V and 3 bases from J, with 13 bases between. CDR3: CASSYHNGHYYGYTF. CDR3 DNA: TGTGCCAGCAGTTACCACAACGGACACTACTATGGCTACACCTTC.

The chain carries TRBV2 and TRBJ1-1; 7 bases map to TRBD1. Germline V gives CDR1 SNHLY, CDR2 FYNNEI. The CDR3 consists of 13 residues. V trimming: 4 bases; J trimming: 4 bases; junction bases outside the gene matches: 3. The CDR3 reads CASSGDSRTEAFF. The CDR3 coding sequence is TGTGCCAGCAGTGGGGACAGTCGCACTGAAGCTTTCTTT.

The V gene is TRBV9, the J gene TRBJ1-5; 7 positions agree with TRBD1. The CDR3 runs to 14 residues. Germline values: CDR1 SGDLS, CDR2 YYNGEE. V was clipped by 4 bases and J by 7 bases; unmatched bases: 8. The CDR3 DNA follows: TGTGCCAGCAGCCTCACAGGGGAAGGACAGCCCCAGCATTTT. Translating it yields CASSLTGEGQPQHF.

This rearrangement joins TRBV10-3 to TRBJ2-7; the match to TRBD2 covers 15 bases. Germline CDR1 is ENHRY and CDR2 is SYGVKD. The length of the CDR3 is 16 residues. V lost 8 bases to trimming and J lost 6 bases; unmatched junction nucleotides: 11. The CDR3 here is CAIGGTSGRTMGEQYF. The CDR3 DNA reads TGTGCCATCGGTGGGACTAGCGGGAGGACCATGGGCGAGCAGTACTTC.

The chain joins TRBV4-3 to TRBJ2-7; TRBD2 aligns across 7 bases. The CDR3 length is 15 residues. V gave up 1 base and J gave up 2 bases; unmatched junction bases: 5. Looked up from germline, CDR1 is LGHNA and CDR2 is YSLEER. CDR3 region: CASSQAASGPYEQYF. CDR3 DNA sequence: TGCGCCAGCAGCCAAGCGGCTAGCGGACCCTACGAGCAGTACTTC.

V is TRBV9 and J is TRBJ2-2, with D possibly matching TRBD1 (5 bases). Germline V gene lookup returns CDR1 SGDLS and CDR2 YYNGEE. The V end was cut by 0 bases, the J end by 5 bases, with 11 bases between. The CDR3 is 15 residues long. For the CDR3, the DNA is TGTGCCAGCAGCGTAGGATGGACAAATACCGGGGAGCTGTTTTTT. It encodes CASSVGWTNTGELFF.

J is TRBJ2-2 and V is TRBV2; 15 nucleotides match TRBD2. CDR1 is SNHLY, CDR2 FYNNEI, per germline. V lost 6 bases and J lost 4; bases outside the gene matches: 12. The CDR3 spans 19 residues. The CDR3 protein is CASRAVPGLAGGPTGELFF. In DNA form, the CDR3 reads TGTGCCAGCAGGGCAGTCCCGGGACTAGCGGGGGGTCCCACCGGGGAGCTGTTTTTT.

This sequence joins TRBV6-5 and TRBJ2-2; TRBD2 agrees at 9 bases. The CDR3 spans 15 residues. The V gene's germline CDR1 is MNHEY and CDR2 SVGAGI. V lost 6 bases and J lost 0; bases outside the gene matches: 2. CDR3 sequence reads: CASRVAGANTGELFF. As DNA, the CDR3 is TGTGCCAGCAGAGTAGCGGGGGCGAACACCGGGGAGCTGTTTTTT.

The J gene is TRBJ1-1, the V gene TRBV5-6; unclear D gene. Germline V gene sequence: CDR1 SGHDT, CDR2 YYEEEE. V was shortened by 4 bases and J by 2 bases, with 9 bases between the two germline ends. This CDR3 has 13 residues. The CDR3 region is CASSRTSNTEAFF. CDR3 coding DNA: TGTGCCAGCAGCCGAACGAGCAACACTGAAGCTTTCTTT.

On this clone itself: The junction differs from germline at one of its ends, possibly a read error. The rearrangement joins TRBV28 to TRBJ1-4; D remains ambiguous. Germline V lookup: CDR1 MDHEN, CDR2 SYDVKM. The CDR3 length is 16 residues. CDR3 in DNA: TGTGCCACCAGTTTAATCATCGGAGCAACTAATGAAAAACTGTTTTTT. Translated: CATSLIIGATNEKLFF.

The V and J genes are TRBV10-2 and TRBJ1-5; D uncertain. Trimming removed 6 bases at V and 9 bases at J, with 18 bases between. Per the germline V gene, CDR1 is WSHSY and CDR2 is SAAADI. CDR3 length: 14 amino acids. CDR3 sequence reads: CASSEGRVAGPQHF. The CDR3 nucleotides read TGCGCCAGCAGCGAAGGACGGGTCGCGGGGCCCCAGCATTTT.

This clone has just a few counts. V usage is TRBV11-2 and J usage is TRBJ2-1; D is undetermined. CDR3 length equals 14 residues. V was clipped by 3 bases and J by 5 bases, with 11 bases between them. Germline V CDR1 and CDR2: SGHAT, FQNNGV. The CDR3 region has the DNA TGTGCCAGCAGCTTCGGGCCAACTCACAATGAGCAGTTCTTC. This translates into CASSFGPTHNEQFF.

The V gene is TRBV5-1, the J gene TRBJ1-2; no clear D gene. V lost 0 bases and J lost 3, with 15 bases in between. The CDR3 length is 16 residues. Germline V gene data show CDR1 as SGHRS and CDR2 as YFSETQ. This CDR3 is CASSLGPDGADYGYTF. The CDR3, as DNA: TGCGCCAGCAGCTTGGGGCCGGACGGTGCAGACTATGGCTACACCTTC.

This clone was recorded only once. This sequence joins TRBV10-3 and TRBJ1-1; unclear D gene. V was cut by 6 bases and J by 0 bases, with 11 bases left in between. The CDR3 totals 14 residues. The germline V gene encodes CDR1 ENHRY and CDR2 SYGVKD. The CDR3 is CAIRGRNLNTEAFF. The CDR3 nucleotides read TGTGCCATCAGGGGCAGGAACTTGAACACTGAAGCTTTCTTT.

V usage is TRBV11-2 and J usage is TRBJ2-1; 16 nucleotides line up with TRBD2. Germline values: CDR1 SGHAT, CDR2 FQNNGV. The CDR3 loop spans 18 amino acids. V gave up 6 bases and J gave up 1 base; unmatched junction bases: 6. The CDR3 DNA sequence: TGTGCCAGCAGATCGGGACTAGCGGGGGGGCGGTCCTACAATGAGCAGTTCTTC. It translates to CASRSGLAGGRSYNEQFF.

The chain employs TRBV4-2 and TRBJ2-7; 9 nucleotides align to TRBD1. CDR3 length: 17 amino acids. Germline CDR1 is LGHNA and CDR2 is YNFKEQ. The V segment lost 4 bases and the J segment 0 bases; nucleotides outside the gene matches: 10. The CDR3: CASSRGGGQGFSYEQYF. CDR3 DNA: TGTGCCAGCAGCCGAGGGGGGGGACAGGGCTTCTCCTACGAGCAGTACTTC.

CDR3 DNA sequence: TGTGCCTGGAGCCGAAATACAGGGGGCTCCTATAATTCACCCCTCCACTTT. Amino acids: CAWSRNTGGSYNSPLHF. This chain links TRBV30 with TRBJ1-6, with 8 bases matching TRBD1. CDR3 length: 17 amino acids. Germline V gene sequence: CDR1 GTSNPN, CDR2 SVGIG (reference sequence). The V gene end was trimmed by 3 bases and the J gene end by 0 bases; junction bases not matched to a gene: 7.

The chain couples TRBV12-3 or TRBV12-4 to TRBJ2-1; D might be TRBD2 (6 bases). Deletions cut 8 bases from V and 9 bases from J, with 17 bases between. This CDR3 comprises 13 residues. CDR3 region: CASGISGDSEQFF. The CDR3 DNA is TGTGCCAGCGGAATTTCGGGGGATAGTGAGCAGTTCTTC.

The chain has TRBV14 and TRBJ1-1, with 10 bases identical to TRBD1. The CDR3 is 17 residues long. V gave up 2 bases and J gave up 0 bases; unmatched junction bases: 6. Germline V lookup: CDR1 SGHDN, CDR2 FVKESK. The CDR3 DNA follows: TGTGCCAGCAGCCAATGGGACAGGGGAAAACTGAACACTGAAGCTTTCTTT. Its translation: CASSQWDRGKLNTEAFF.